A selection of T cell receptor beta chains follows, all from one sample in a study of immune characterization of retroperitoneal liposarcoma. TCRdb reprocessed the PCR reads with MiXCR, giving one entry per CDR3 protein. The sample holds over 8,000 distinct CDR3 sequences, 37% seen once. The sample comprised tumor tissue. These receptors were obtained from a male donor with retroperitoneal liposarcoma. CDR3s include the opening cysteine and the closing phenylalanine or tryptophan. A D gene is named only where the DNA matches it firmly. For some rows the clone size is stated as once, few or many, or as a class when expanded; others skip it.

TRBD1	TRBV11-2	TRBJ2-3	many	TGTGCCAGCAGCCCCCGGGACAGGGTTTCAGATACGCAGTATTTT	CASSPRDRVSDTQYF
TRBD2	TRBV27	TRBJ2-3	few	TGTGCCAGCAGTCACTCAGCGGGAGGGCCCCCGGGCACAGATACGCAGTATTTT	CASSHSAGGPPGTDTQYF
TRBD2	TRBV6-1	TRBJ2-5	-	TGTGCCAGCAGTGAAGCGGCTAGCGGGAGTGGGGAGACCCAGTACTTC	CASSEAASGSGETQYF
-	TRBV6-5	TRBJ1-4	-	TGTGCCAGCAGCCGGGGTTCTAATGAAAAACTGTTTTTT	CASSRGSNEKLFF
-	TRBV7-2	TRBJ2-3	medium-sized	TGTGCCAGCAGCCCAAGCCCAACCGCTAGCACAGATACGCAGTATTTT	CASSPSPTASTDTQYF
-	TRBV11-3	TRBJ2-1	-	TGTGCCAGCAGCTTACCCACAGGGCGCACCGAGCAGTTCTTC	CASSLPTGRTEQFF
TRBD2	TRBV6-1	TRBJ2-7	-	TGTGCCAGCCGGGGTAGCGGGAGGGATATCTACGAGCAGTACTTC	CASRGSGRDIYEQYF
-	TRBV7-2	TRBJ1-4	once	TGTGCCAGCAGCCCAAGGGGGGGTAATGAAAAACTGTTTTTT	CASSPRGGNEKLFF
-	TRBV4-1	TRBJ1-1	-	TGCGCCAGCAGCCAAGTTATCGGGACACCTTTGAACACTGAAGCTTTCTTT	CASSQVIGTPLNTEAFF
TRBD2	TRBV7-2	TRBJ2-2	-	TGTGCCAGCAGCCACAATAGCGGGAGAATCGGCACCGGGGAGCTGTTTTTT	CASSHNSGRIGTGELFF